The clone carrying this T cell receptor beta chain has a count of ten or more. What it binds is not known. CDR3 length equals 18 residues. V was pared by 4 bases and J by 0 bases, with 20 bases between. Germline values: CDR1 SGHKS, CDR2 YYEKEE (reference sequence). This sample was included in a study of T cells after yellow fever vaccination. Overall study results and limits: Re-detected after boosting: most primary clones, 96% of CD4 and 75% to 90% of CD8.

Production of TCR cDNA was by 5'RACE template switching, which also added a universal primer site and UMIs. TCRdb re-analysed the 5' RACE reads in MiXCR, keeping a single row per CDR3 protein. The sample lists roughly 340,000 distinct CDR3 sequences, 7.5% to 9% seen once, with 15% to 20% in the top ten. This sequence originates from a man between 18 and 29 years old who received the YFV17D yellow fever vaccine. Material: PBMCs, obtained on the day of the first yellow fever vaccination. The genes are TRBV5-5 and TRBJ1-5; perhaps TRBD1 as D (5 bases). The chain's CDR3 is CASSTRPWDGDSNQPQHF. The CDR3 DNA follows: TGTGCCAGCAGCACACGACCTTGGGACGGAGATAGCAATCAGCCCCAGCATTTT.